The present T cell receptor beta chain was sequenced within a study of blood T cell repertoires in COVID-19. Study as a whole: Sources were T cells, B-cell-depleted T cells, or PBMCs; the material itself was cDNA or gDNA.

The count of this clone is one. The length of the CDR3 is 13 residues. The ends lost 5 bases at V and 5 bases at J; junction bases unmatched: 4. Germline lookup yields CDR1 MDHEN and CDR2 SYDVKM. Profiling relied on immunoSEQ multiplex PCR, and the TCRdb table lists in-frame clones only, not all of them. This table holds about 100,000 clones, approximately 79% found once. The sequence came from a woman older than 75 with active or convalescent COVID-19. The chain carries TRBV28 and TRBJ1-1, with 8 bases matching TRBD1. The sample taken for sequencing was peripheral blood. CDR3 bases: TGTGCCAGCAGTCAGGGGGCGCGGACTGAAGCTTTCTTT. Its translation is CASSQGARTEAFF. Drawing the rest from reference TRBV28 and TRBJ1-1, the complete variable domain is DVKVTQSSRYLVKRTGEKVFLECVQDMDHENMFWYRQDPGLGLRLIYFSYDVKMKEKGDIPEGYSVSREKKERFSLILESASTNQTSMYLCASSQGARTEAFFGQGTRLTVV.